Listed below are T cell receptor beta chains from one sample, sequenced in a study of shared clonotypes between healthy human individuals. Sequencing used immunoSEQ multiplex PCR; TCRdb keeps in-frame clones, though not all of them. The sample yields roughly 520,000 clones, around 95% seen once. Sequencing was performed on naive CD4+ T cells sorted from blood. These receptors originate from a woman in her thirties in good health. The conserved cysteine and the conserved F or W are not part of the CDR3 here.

>TRBV19|TRBJ1-5
ASNWDTTYNQPQH
>TRBV4-1|TRBJ1-1
ASSAPGKHAEAF
>TRBV13|TRBJ2-7
ASSSRTSGSSYEQY
>TRBV27|TRBJ2-3
ASSLTGTDTQY
>TRBV18|TRBJ1-1
ASSPRLAEGYAEAF
>TRBV5-1|TRBJ2-1
ASSLGLAGMEYNEQF
>TRBV2|TRBJ2-7
ASSVGQGTYEQY
>TRBV12-5|TRBJ2-1
ASGVRKGEQF
>TRBV5-1|TRBJ2-2
ASSKGTKGTGELF
>TRBV4-1|TRBJ1-5
ASSQDLGQINQPQH
>TRBV19|TRBJ2-7
ASSIAGAGGTYEQY
>TRBV9|TRBJ2-3
ASSVPGTGAGTDTQY
>TRBV5-6|TRBJ1-4
ASSKLGGAEKLF
>TRBV5-8|TRBJ2-5
ASSLGRATAQETQY
>TRBV10-3|TRBJ2-3
AISPEEGGNTDTQY
>TRBV28|TRBJ2-3
ASIPSPGRTDTQY
>TRBV11-1|TRBJ2-5
ASSFGGSETQY
>TRBV5-1|TRBJ2-5
ASSFTGLAGGETQY
>TRBV27|TRBJ2-4
ASSFGSLLAKNIQY
>TRBV11-2|TRBJ2-7
ASTVSASGTYEQY
>TRBV29-1|TRBJ1-3
SVRRGSGNTIY
>TRBV10-2|TRBJ2-7
ASSSGPSYEQY
>TRBV28|TRBJ1-2
ASRRDRGDGYT
>TRBV19|TRBJ2-2
ASSIRQPNTGELF
>TRBV19|TRBJ2-3
ASRWGGGEADTQY
>TRBV2|TRBJ1-5
ASSEATGWRNQPQH
>TRBV30|TRBJ1-1
AWGRGGGWNTEAF
>TRBV5-1|TRBJ1-2
ASSLDRGSNYGYT
>TRBV7-9|TRBJ2-2
ASSLEYLTSNTGELF
>TRBV27|TRBJ2-1
ASTTTSGRVYNEQF
>TRBV30|TRBJ1-5
AWSKYGGGVSLFRQPQH
>TRBV7-6|TRBJ1-1
ASSPPQPSLGAF
>TRBV11-2|TRBJ1-4
ASSHVTLNEKLF
>TRBV30|TRBJ2-5
AWSSGQGFPETQY
>TRBV6-6|TRBJ2-1
ASSRPIGPDNEQF
>TRBV30|TRBJ2-5
AWSAESGRERSQY
>TRBV7-3|TRBJ1-1
ASSASAGANTEAF
>TRBV4-2|TRBJ2-2
ASSFGGTSGNTGELF
>TRBV28|TRBJ2-2
ASSLSPGELF
>TRBV5-6|TRBJ2-2
ASSGLRTGELF
>TRBV29-1|TRBJ2-1
SVGPSRYNEQF
>TRBV7-2|TRBJ2-7
ASSLDFQVEQY
>TRBV5-1|TRBJ2-1
ASSSVGGGANEQF
>TRBV27|TRBJ2-1
ASSLPIRTSGYSYNEQF
>TRBV19|TRBJ2-3
ASRGPHGTDTQY
>TRBV2|TRBJ1-1
ASNMDRAEAF
>TRBV11-2|TRBJ2-2
ASRSSGSGNTGELF
>TRBV29-1|TRBJ2-5
SVAPGTSQETQY
>TRBV11-2|TRBJ2-5
ASSPTQETQY
>TRBV11-3|TRBJ2-3
ASSGGGDTDTQY
>TRBV5-1|TRBJ2-1
ASSLSSGSYNEQF
>TRBV4-1|TRBJ2-7
ASSQVVSLEQY